The rows below give T cell receptor beta chains drawn from one sample of a study of Ad26.COV2.S vaccination and SARS-CoV-2 variants. Clones were read by immunoSEQ multiplex PCR, and TCRdb kept only the in-frame ones, dropping some. The repertoire has 350,000 to 500,000 clones, about 90% of them found once; the top ten carry approximately 4.5%. Material: peripheral blood, obtained in a trial of Ad26.COV2.S vaccine versus placebo. All receptors come from a person aged 18-65 years who received the Ad26.COV2.S COVID-19 vaccine or a placebo. The CDR3 runs from the conserved cysteine through the conserved F or W. D genes are given only for firm matches. Clone size is given for some rows only: seen once, a few or many times, or a class if the clone is expanded.

V gene	D gene	J gene	clone size	CDR3 length	CDR3 protein	CDR3 DNA
TRBV4-2	NA	TRBJ2-3	NA	16	CASSQRAGLTTDTQYF	TGTGCCAGCAGCCAAAGGGCGGGACTGACCACAGATACGCAGTATTTT
TRBV29-1	NA	TRBJ1-2	NA	11	CSVAERGGYTF	TGCAGCGTAGCCGAGCGAGGTGGCTACACCTTC
TRBV7-9	NA	TRBJ2-7	NA	15	CASSPKGGLSYEQYF	TGTGCCAGCAGCCCCAAGGGGGGCCTCTCCTACGAGCAGTACTTC
TRBV7-2	TRBD1	TRBJ2-2	few	17	CASSLVGTGGGTGELFF	TGTGCCAGCAGCTTAGTCGGGACAGGGGGCGGAACCGGGGAGCTGTTTTTT
TRBV24-1	NA	TRBJ2-7	NA	13	CATSGLTVAEQYF	TGTGCCACCAGTGGTTTGACAGTCGCCGAGCAGTACTTC
TRBV10-3	NA	TRBJ2-1	NA	16	CAIRSGGRSSYNEQFF	TGTGCCATCAGGTCGGGGGGCAGAAGCTCCTACAATGAGCAGTTCTTC
TRBV11-1	NA	TRBJ2-5	NA	13	CASSMRPQETQYF	TGTGCCAGCAGCATGAGACCACAAGAGACCCAGTACTTC
TRBV21-1	NA	TRBJ2-1	NA	15	CASSKGRTGDNEQFF	TGTGCCAGCAGCAAAGGGAGAACAGGGGACAATGAGCAGTTCTTC
TRBV27	TRBD1	TRBJ2-7	NA	15	CASSLTDRAPYEQYF	TGTGCCAGCAGTTTAACGGACAGGGCCCCCTACGAGCAGTACTTC
TRBV7-2	NA	TRBJ2-1	NA	15	CASSFSRVVRNEQFF	TGTGCCAGCAGCTTTTCGAGAGTGGTAAGAAATGAGCAGTTCTTC
TRBV27	NA	TRBJ2-1	NA	13	CASSSGGGNEQFF	TGTGCCAGCAGTTCAGGGGGGGGCAATGAGCAGTTCTTC
TRBV6-2/TRBV6-3	NA	TRBJ2-5	NA	16	CASSYFLDGHQETQYF	TGTGCCAGCAGTTACTTCCTGGACGGCCACCAAGAGACCCAGTACTTC
TRBV7-3	NA	TRBJ2-1	once	14	CASSSGQLANEQFF	TGTGCCAGCAGCTCTGGACAGTTAGCCAATGAGCAGTTCTTC
TRBV9	NA	TRBJ1-2	NA	13	CASSVLAGYGYTF	TGTGCCAGCAGCGTCTTGGCAGGCTATGGCTACACCTTC
TRBV20-1	TRBD1	TRBJ1-5	few	11	CSASDRAHQHF	TGCAGTGCTAGTGACAGGGCCCACCAGCATTTT
TRBV2	NA	TRBJ2-3	NA	13	CASSLNRADTQYF	TGTGCCAGCAGTCTAAACAGGGCAGATACGCAGTATTTT
TRBV5-6	TRBD1	TRBJ2-7	NA	14	CASSLTGASYEQYF	TGTGCCAGCAGCCTGACAGGGGCCTCCTACGAGCAGTACTTC
TRBV28	TRBD2	TRBJ2-3	NA	15	CASSLGGRAPDTQYF	TGTGCCAGCAGTTTGGGCGGGAGGGCCCCAGATACGCAGTATTTT
TRBV2	NA	TRBJ1-1	NA	14	CASRTDRYSTEAFF	TGTGCCAGCAGGACAGATCGTTATTCTACTGAAGCTTTCTTT
TRBV5-4	NA	TRBJ2-2	many	12	CASSAPAGELFF	TGTGCCAGCAGCGCCCCGGCCGGGGAGCTGTTTTTT
TRBV4-1	TRBD1	TRBJ2-5	NA	15	CASSRATGSQETQYF	TGCGCCAGCAGCCGGGCGACAGGGTCCCAAGAGACCCAGTACTTC
TRBV4-1	NA	TRBJ2-1	NA	13	CASSQAPGNEQFF	TGCGCCAGCAGCCAGGCTCCGGGAAATGAGCAGTTCTTC
TRBV6-5	NA	TRBJ2-7	NA	16	CASSYLALTGRREQYF	TGTGCCAGCAGTTACCTCGCCCTGACAGGCCGGCGGGAGCAGTACTTC
TRBV25-1	NA	TRBJ2-7	NA	13	CASSLPGGGEQYF	TGTGCCAGCAGTCTCCCTGGAGGAGGCGAGCAGTACTTC
TRBV5-1	TRBD2	TRBJ2-3	once	15	CASSFGGIDTDTQYF	TGCGCCAGCAGCTTCGGGGGGATAGACACAGATACGCAGTATTTT
TRBV27	TRBD1	TRBJ1-3	NA	15	CASSLSGQGSNTIYF	TGTGCCAGCAGTTTATCGGGACAGGGGTCGAACACCATATATTTT
TRBV6-6	NA	TRBJ2-3	NA	13	CASSYRISDTQYF	TGTGCCAGCAGTTACAGGATCTCAGATACGCAGTATTTT
TRBV7-2	NA	TRBJ2-1	NA	15	CASSTDHWGYNEQFF	TGTGCCAGCAGCACAGACCATTGGGGCTACAATGAGCAGTTCTTC
TRBV29-1	TRBD1	TRBJ2-1	NA	15	CSSAGQGVSYNEQFF	TGCAGCTCAGCCGGACAGGGGGTTTCCTACAATGAGCAGTTCTTC
TRBV5-6	NA	TRBJ2-2	NA	15	CASSLYRSNTGELFF	TGTGCCAGCAGCTTGTACAGGTCGAACACCGGGGAGCTGTTTTTT
TRBV7-2	NA	TRBJ2-7	NA	14	CASSSRTLAYEQYF	TGTGCCAGCAGCTCCCGGACGCTAGCCTACGAGCAGTACTTC
TRBV19	NA	TRBJ1-2	NA	17	CASSIMGLRGSLYGYTF	TGTGCCAGTAGTATAATGGGGTTACGCGGATCTCTATATGGCTACACCTTC
TRBV5-6	NA	TRBJ2-3	NA	17	CASSLGAQGFGTDTQYF	TGTGCCAGCAGCTTGGGGGCGCAGGGGTTCGGCACAGATACGCAGTATTTT
TRBV27	TRBD1	TRBJ2-7	NA	15	CASSFSWTGGYEQYF	TGTGCCAGCAGTTTTTCCTGGACAGGGGGATACGAGCAGTACTTC
TRBV9	NA	TRBJ2-7	NA	15	CASSPSAGQEGEQYF	TGTGCCAGCAGCCCCTCCGCGGGGCAAGAAGGCGAGCAGTACTTC
TRBV9	NA	TRBJ2-2	NA	12	CASSSRTEGLFF	TGTGCCAGCAGCTCCCGGACCGAGGGGCTGTTTTTT
TRBV28	NA	TRBJ1-2	NA	17	CASSPLRNHGDLFYYTF	TGTGCCAGCAGTCCCCTCAGAAATCATGGTGACCTTTTCTACTACACCTTC
TRBV7-9	TRBD1	TRBJ2-7	NA	13	CASSLGTGSEQYF	TGTGCCAGCAGCTTAGGGACAGGGAGCGAGCAGTACTTC
TRBV7-8	NA	TRBJ2-1	NA	13	CASSLTGSNEQFF	TGTGCCAGCAGCTTAACCGGGAGCAATGAGCAGTTCTTC
TRBV7-2	NA	TRBJ2-3	NA	15	CASSQGGPSTDTQYF	TGTGCCAGCAGCCAAGGGGGTCCAAGCACAGATACGCAGTATTTT
TRBV7-3	TRBD2	TRBJ2-1	NA	14	CASSLGLAYNEQFF	TGTGCCAGCAGCTTAGGACTAGCGTACAATGAGCAGTTCTTC
TRBV5-1	NA	TRBJ2-7	NA	14	CASSLVQTSYEQYF	TGCGCCAGCAGCTTGGTACAGACCTCCTACGAGCAGTACTTC
TRBV12-5	NA	TRBJ2-1	NA	11	CASGLSNEQFF	TGTGCTAGTGGTTTGAGTAATGAGCAGTTCTTC
TRBV29-1	TRBD2	TRBJ2-1	NA	13	CSVVAGGSGEQFF	TGCAGCGTTGTCGCGGGAGGTTCAGGTGAGCAGTTCTTC
TRBV7-9	NA	TRBJ2-2	NA	15	CASIFSRTHTGELFF	TGTGCCAGCATCTTTAGTCGCACCCACACCGGGGAGCTGTTTTTT
TRBV6-5	TRBD2	TRBJ2-5	NA	16	CASSYSRLAGVETQYF	TGTGCCAGCAGTTACTCTAGGCTAGCGGGAGTGGAGACCCAGTACTTC
TRBV5-1	NA	TRBJ2-2	once	14	CASSLPTSSGELFF	TGCGCCAGCAGCTTACCTACATCCTCCGGGGAGCTGTTTTTT
TRBV29-1	TRBD1	TRBJ1-2	NA	14	CSVEGQRWGDGYTF	TGCAGCGTTGAGGGACAGCGATGGGGCGATGGCTACACCTTC
TRBV4-2	TRBD2	TRBJ2-7	NA	16	CASSQVGLAASYEQYF	TGTGCCAGCAGCCAAGTGGGGCTAGCGGCCTCCTACGAGCAGTACTTC
TRBV6-2/TRBV6-3	TRBD1	TRBJ1-5	NA	17	CASSPRQGVVGNQPQHF	TGTGCCAGCAGCCCCAGACAGGGGGTGGTCGGCAATCAGCCCCAGCATTTT
TRBV27	NA	TRBJ2-1	once	13	CASSNGVYNEQFF	TGTGCCAGCAGTAACGGGGTTTACAATGAGCAGTTCTTC
TRBV7-2	NA	TRBJ2-5	NA	14	CASSLVEGWETQYF	TGTGCCAGCAGCTTAGTGGAAGGGTGGGAGACCCAGTACTTC
TRBV5-1	TRBD1	TRBJ2-5	NA	13	CASSLGGVGTQYF	TGCGCCAGCAGCCTAGGGGGCGTGGGGACCCAGTACTTC
TRBV7-9	NA	TRBJ2-1	NA	18	CASSSRTERPLRANEQFF	TGTGCCAGCAGCTCTAGAACCGAGCGGCCCCTGAGGGCGAATGAGCAGTTCTTC
TRBV24-1	NA	TRBJ1-5	NA	14	CATSQGRGNQPQHF	TGTGCCACCAGTCAGGGTCGCGGCAATCAGCCCCAGCATTTT